Listed below are T cell receptor beta chains from one sample, sequenced in a study of T cells after yellow fever vaccination. TCRdb recomputed calls from the 5' RACE reads with MiXCR, one row per CDR3 protein. The table shows 35,000 to 55,000 distinct CDR3 sequences, with about 7% occurring only once. The source material was CD8+ T cells not binding an NS4B(214-222) dextramer, sorted from PBMCs, sampled 45 days after the yellow fever booster vaccination. The receptors originated from a man aged 25 to 40 who received the YFV17D yellow fever vaccine. Each CDR3 is given with its conserved first and last residue. Fields, in order: clone size, V gene, D gene, J gene, CDR3 DNA, CDR3 protein. D genes are given only for firm matches. The listing skips clone size in some rows; elsewhere it reads once, few, many or a size class.

many	TRBV5-6	-	TRBJ1-1	TGTGCCAGCAGCTTGGCCGATGGGGAAACTGAAGCTTTCTTT	CASSLADGETEAFF
few	TRBV30	-	TRBJ2-7	TGTGCCTGGACAACAGGGTTCTACGAGCAGTACTTC	CAWTTGFYEQYF
few	TRBV13	TRBD2	TRBJ2-7	TGTGCCAGCAGCCCTAGCGGAATCACCTACGAGCAGTACTTC	CASSPSGITYEQYF
many	TRBV12-3/TRBV12-4	-	TRBJ2-7	TGTGCCAGCAGTTTTTCGTTAGGGTTCTACGAGCAGTACTTC	CASSFSLGFYEQYF
few	TRBV6-5	TRBD2	TRBJ2-3	TGTGCCAGCAGCCGACTAGCGGGAGGAGTAGATACGCAGTATTTT	CASSRLAGGVDTQYF
many	TRBV7-2	-	TRBJ2-7	TGTGCCAGCAGCTTGGACTACTACGAGCAGTACTTC	CASSLDYYEQYF
-	TRBV7-2	TRBD1	TRBJ2-7	TGTGCCAGCAGCCAAGGCTGGACAGGCCCGGGCCCCTACGAGCAGTACTTC	CASSQGWTGPGPYEQYF
few	TRBV4-1	TRBD2	TRBJ2-1	TGCGCCAGCAGCCAAGTGGGACTAGCGGGAGTAATTAATGAGCAGTTCTTC	CASSQVGLAGVINEQFF
-	TRBV20-1	-	TRBJ2-1	TGCAGTGCTGGAGGCTACTCGTTTTACAATGAGCAGTTCTTC	CSAGGYSFYNEQFF
-	TRBV7-2	TRBD2	TRBJ2-7	TGTGCCAGCAGTCAGACTAGCGGGAGGGCCGGGGGGTACGAGCAGTACTTC	CASSQTSGRAGGYEQYF
many	TRBV20-1	TRBD2	TRBJ2-5	TGCAGTGCTAGAGATCCGGGACTACAGTACCAAGAGACCCAGTACTTC	CSARDPGLQYQETQYF
once	TRBV27	TRBD2	TRBJ2-7	TGTGCCAGCAGTTCCGCTAGCGGGAGGATACCTTACGCGCAGTACTTC	CASSSASGRIPYAQYF
many	TRBV2	-	TRBJ2-7	TGTGCCAGCAGTCGAGATAGCGGATCCTACGAGCAGTACTTC	CASSRDSGSYEQYF
few	TRBV25-1	-	TRBJ2-2	TGTGCCAGCAGTGGCCCTCCCGGGGAGCTGTTTTTT	CASSGPPGELFF
-	TRBV6-1	-	TRBJ2-5	TGTGCCAGCGGGGCGGGTCCTGAGGGGGAGACCCAGTACTTC	CASGAGPEGETQYF
-	TRBV7-9	-	TRBJ1-2	TGTGCCAGCAGCCTAGGGGAGAACTATGGCTACACCTTC	CASSLGENYGYTF
many	TRBV27	-	TRBJ1-1	TGTGCCAGCGGGTTATCTTGGTCGAGGAAATTCATGAACACTGAAGCTTTCTTT	CASGLSWSRKFMNTEAFF
many	TRBV6-1	-	TRBJ2-5	TGTGCCAGCAGCCAGGGGAGGCAAGAGACCCAGTACTTC	CASSQGRQETQYF
many	TRBV7-9	-	TRBJ2-3	TGTGCCAGCGTGGCGGATACGCAGTATTTT	CASVADTQYF
many	TRBV12-3/TRBV12-4	TRBD2	TRBJ2-1	TGTGCCAGCAGTTTCGGCGGGGGAAGTGATGAGCAGTTCTTC	CASSFGGGSDEQFF
many	TRBV4-1	-	TRBJ2-3	TGCGCCAGCAGCCAATCCCTCGGGGCGTCAGATACGCAGTATTTT	CASSQSLGASDTQYF
many	TRBV4-3	-	TRBJ1-6	TGCGCCAGCAGCCAAGGAGGAAAAGGGGTTTCACCCCTCCACTTT	CASSQGGKGVSPLHF
-	TRBV3-1	TRBD2	TRBJ2-1	TGTGCCAGCAGCCAAGGCGTACTAGCGGGAGTTGAGAATGAGCAGTTCTTC	CASSQGVLAGVENEQFF
many	TRBV11-3	-	TRBJ2-2	TGTGCCAGCAGCTCCACTGGGAGGAGCGCCGGGGAGCTGTTTTTT	CASSSTGRSAGELFF
many	TRBV6-1	TRBD2	TRBJ2-1	TGTGCCAGCAGTGTCGGGCGCAGTCTCGGGACTAGGTACAATGAGCAGTTCTTC	CASSVGRSLGTRYNEQFF
many	TRBV7-9	-	TRBJ2-1	TGTGCCAGCAGGTCAGCAGGACGGATTCCCAATGAGCAGTTCTTC	CASRSAGRIPNEQFF
many	TRBV12-3/TRBV12-4	-	TRBJ2-7	TGTGCCAGCAGTTTACAACAAAACTCCTACGAGCAGTACTTC	CASSLQQNSYEQYF
few	TRBV6-2/TRBV6-3	-	TRBJ2-3	TGTGCCAGCAGTCCCCCCGGAGCGGTCCAAGTGGATACGCAGTATTTT	CASSPPGAVQVDTQYF
few	TRBV11-2	TRBD1	TRBJ2-7	TGTGCCAGCAGTCCCGGGACAGGGGGCCTGTACGAGCAGTACTTC	CASSPGTGGLYEQYF
many	TRBV3-1	-	TRBJ2-3	TGTGCCAGCAGCCAAGTCAATTATCTGAATACGCAGTATTTT	CASSQVNYLNTQYF
many	TRBV20-1	-	TRBJ2-7	TGCAGTGCTAGAGCCCCCCGGCTAGCAGCCTACGAGCAGTACTTC	CSARAPRLAAYEQYF
many	TRBV14	-	TRBJ2-7	TGTGCCAGCAGCCACCCGGAGGAGCCGACCTACGAGCAGTACTTC	CASSHPEEPTYEQYF
many	TRBV2	-	TRBJ2-1	TGTGCCAGCAGTGGTGGGTGGGGCAACAATGAGCAGTTCTTC	CASSGGWGNNEQFF
many	TRBV9	-	TRBJ2-1	TGTGCCAGCAGCGTAGGGGGCGATTCGAGAGAGCAGTTCTTC	CASSVGGDSREQFF
many	TRBV27	TRBD2	TRBJ2-1	TGTGCCAGCAGTCCAGCCGGGACTAGCGGGCTTGAGCAGTTCTTC	CASSPAGTSGLEQFF
-	TRBV27	TRBD2	TRBJ2-7	TGTGCCAGCAGTTTATCCCTAGCGGGAGGCTACGAGCAGTACTTC	CASSLSLAGGYEQYF
-	TRBV30	-	TRBJ1-4	TGTGCCTGGGAGGAACAGCCAAATGAAAAACTGTTTTTT	CAWEEQPNEKLFF
many	TRBV27	TRBD1	TRBJ2-3	TGTGCCAGCAGTTTATTCCCTGACAGGGGGCGCACGCAGTATTTT	CASSLFPDRGRTQYF
many	TRBV27	-	TRBJ1-2	TGTGCCAGCAGTTTCTCGGGTGGGACTGATGGCTACACCTTC	CASSFSGGTDGYTF
many	TRBV5-1	-	TRBJ2-7	TGCGCCAGCAGCGCTGAAGCGCCCGAGCAGTACTTC	CASSAEAPEQYF
many	TRBV5-1	TRBD2	TRBJ2-3	TGCGCCAGCAGCTCGCCGACTAGCGGATATAGCACAGATACGCAGTATTTT	CASSSPTSGYSTDTQYF
many	TRBV24-1	TRBD1	TRBJ2-5	TGTGCCACCAGTGAAAGTACCCCCGGGACAGGGGGTGAACAAGAGACCCAGTACTTC	CATSESTPGTGGEQETQYF
many	TRBV6-5	TRBD2	TRBJ2-3	TGTGCCAGCAGTACGGGGGGAGGCGAAACAGATACGCAGTATTTT	CASSTGGGETDTQYF
many	TRBV6-2/TRBV6-3	TRBD2	TRBJ2-7	TGTGCCAGCAGTTACCCGGGACTAGCGGCGAGCTCCTACGAGCAGTACTTC	CASSYPGLAASSYEQYF
many	TRBV5-1	-	TRBJ2-7	TGCGCCAGCAGCTTGGGGGCTTCCTACGAGCAGTACTTC	CASSLGASYEQYF